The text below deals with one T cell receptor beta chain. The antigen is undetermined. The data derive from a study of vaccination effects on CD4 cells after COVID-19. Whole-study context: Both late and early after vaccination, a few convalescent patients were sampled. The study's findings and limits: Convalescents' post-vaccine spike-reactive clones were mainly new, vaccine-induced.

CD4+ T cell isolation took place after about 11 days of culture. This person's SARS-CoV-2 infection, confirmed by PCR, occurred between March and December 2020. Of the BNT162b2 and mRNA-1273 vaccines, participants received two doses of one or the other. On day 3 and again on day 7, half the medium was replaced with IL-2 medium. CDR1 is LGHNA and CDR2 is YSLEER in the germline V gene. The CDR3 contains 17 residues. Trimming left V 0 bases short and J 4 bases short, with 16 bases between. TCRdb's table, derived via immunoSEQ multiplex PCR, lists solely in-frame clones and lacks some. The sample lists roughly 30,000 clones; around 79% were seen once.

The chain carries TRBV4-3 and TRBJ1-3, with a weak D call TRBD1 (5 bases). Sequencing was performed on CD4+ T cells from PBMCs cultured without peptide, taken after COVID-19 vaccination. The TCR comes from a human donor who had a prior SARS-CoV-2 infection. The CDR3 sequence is CASSQDHPSGNGNTIYF. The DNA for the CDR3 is TGCGCCAGCAGCCAAGATCATCCCTCAGGGAACGGAAACACCATATATTTT.